The source of this T cell receptor (beta chain) is a study of cytomegalovirus exposure and HLA in healthy donors. Points from the study as a whole: Most observed TCR sequences were rare, whereas some public TCRs were detected in many donors. The tendency of first-cohort TCR clusters to co-occur in the 120 or so validation repertoires emerged from a later analysis.

Only in-frame clones appear in the TCRdb table, and some are missing; sequencing was by immunoSEQ multiplex PCR. The data show about 120,000 clones, about 85% seen once. Concerning this clone itself: Its matching antigen is unknown.

The TCR was taken from a woman in her thirties in good health and CMV-seronegative. Sequenced input: PBMCs.

In DNA, the CDR3 is TGTGCCAGCAGCCTTCGACTAGCGGGGGGGGAGACCCAGTACTTC. It codes for CASSLRLAGGETQYF. The chain is built from TRBV7-2 and TRBJ2-5; TRBD2 agrees at 14 bases. In germline, CDR1 is SGHTA, CDR2 FQGNSA. Losses at the gene ends were 5 bases for V and 5 bases for J; bases not matched to a gene: 4. The CDR3 is 15 residues long.